Listed here is a single T cell receptor beta chain. Its antigen remains unidentified. The source of the sample is a study of early stage breast cancer tumors. Germline CDR1 reads SNHLY; CDR2 reads FYNNEI. Trimming took 7 bases from V and 4 from J; bases not matched to a gene: 10. The CDR3 spans 15 residues. Whole-study results and caveats: In most of the 16 patients, blood comparison separated tumor from normal breast.

Sequencing used immunoSEQ multiplex PCR; TCRdb keeps in-frame clones, though not all of them. The repertoire includes about 34,000 clones, over 70% of them detected once, and roughly a tenth sits in the top ten. This chain connects TRBV2 to TRBJ1-1, with 9 bases that match TRBD1. The TCR comes from a person in their thirties with breast cancer. Sequenced: breast tumor tissue. The CDR3 nucleotides read TGTGCCAGCAACCCATTGACAGGGGGAGGCACTGAAGCTTTCTTT. The encoded protein is CASNPLTGGGTEAFF.